Described below is a single T cell receptor beta chain sequence and its context. The antigen remains unidentified. Investigators reverse transcribed all isolated RNA, so they sequenced expressed TCRB transcripts. Generated by immunoSEQ multiplex PCR, the TCRdb table keeps only in-frame clones and is missing some. Found here are 350,000 to 450,000 clones, about 14% of them singletons; the top ten hold around 0.02%. The CDR3 length is 14 residues. V was pared by 3 bases and J by 1 base, with 9 bases between. Germline V gene sequence: CDR1 SGHVS, CDR2 FNYEAQ. This sample is drawn from a study of beta chain features in type 1 diabetes. Study findings and constraints: Equally in patients and controls, PCR might preferentially amplify shorter templates.

The clonotype comes from a woman between 18 and 29 years old in good health. The sequenced sample consisted of naive CD4+ T cells from blood. The rearrangement uses TRBV7-6 and TRBJ1-1; maybe TRBD1 (6 bases). CDR3 loop: CASSFGGANTEAFF. The CDR3 DNA is TGTGCCAGCAGCTTCGGGGGGGCGAACACTGAAGCTTTCTTT.